Here is one TCR beta chain with its context. What it binds is unknown. TCRdb's copy holds only in-frame clones and misses some; the assay was immunoSEQ multiplex PCR. The table includes over 850,000 clones, 70% to 80% detected once. The sample is drawn from a study of shared clonotypes between healthy human individuals. Study information: Plates per donor: three CD4 naive, three CD4 memory, two CD8 naive, one CD8 memory.

Whole-study results and caveats: The expectation was that sequencing depth would affect clonotype sharing among donors. A handful of donors showed sharing of 4.5% to 6% of naive CD4 clonotypes. Memory subsets generally showed lower estimated richness than naive subsets.

Per germline, CDR1 SGHRS and CDR2 YFSETQ. The CDR3 spans 17 residues. V gave up 0 bases and J gave up 0 bases, with 14 bases separating them. Sequenced: memory CD4+ T cells from PBMCs. Documented subset: CD45RA-negative fraction. V gene TRBV5-1 combines with J gene TRBJ2-3; TRBD2 is a possible D gene (6 bases). This TCR was recovered from a man between 18 and 35 years old in good health. Some clones in this sample may be carry-over from other donors' samples. CDR3 sequence: CASSLGLSGTSTDTQYF. Written as DNA, the CDR3 is TGCGCCAGCAGCTTGGGACTTAGCGGAACTAGCACAGATACGCAGTATTTT.